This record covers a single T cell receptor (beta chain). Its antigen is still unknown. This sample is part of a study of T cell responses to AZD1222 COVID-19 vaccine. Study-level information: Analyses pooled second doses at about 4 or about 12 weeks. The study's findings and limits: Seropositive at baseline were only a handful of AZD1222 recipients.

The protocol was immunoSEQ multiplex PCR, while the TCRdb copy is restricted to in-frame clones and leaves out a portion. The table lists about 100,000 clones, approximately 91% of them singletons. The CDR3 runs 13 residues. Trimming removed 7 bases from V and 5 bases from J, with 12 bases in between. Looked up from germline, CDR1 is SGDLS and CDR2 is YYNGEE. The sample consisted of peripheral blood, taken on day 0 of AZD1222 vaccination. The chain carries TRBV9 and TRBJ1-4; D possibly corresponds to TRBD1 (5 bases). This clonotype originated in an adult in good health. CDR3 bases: TGTGCCAGCGCCGCGGGGGGAAATGAAAAACTGTTTTTT. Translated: CASAAGGNEKLFF.